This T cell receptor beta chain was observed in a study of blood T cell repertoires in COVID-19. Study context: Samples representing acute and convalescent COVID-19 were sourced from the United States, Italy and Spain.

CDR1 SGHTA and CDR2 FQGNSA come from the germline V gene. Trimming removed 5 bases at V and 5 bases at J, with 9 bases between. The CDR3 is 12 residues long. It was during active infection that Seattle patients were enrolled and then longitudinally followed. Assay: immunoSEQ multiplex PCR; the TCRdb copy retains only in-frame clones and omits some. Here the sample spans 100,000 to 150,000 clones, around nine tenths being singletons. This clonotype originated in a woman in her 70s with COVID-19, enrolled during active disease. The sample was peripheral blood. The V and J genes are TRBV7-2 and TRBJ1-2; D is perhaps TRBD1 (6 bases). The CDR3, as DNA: TGTGCCAGCAGCGTGGACAGATATGGCTACACCTTC. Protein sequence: CASSVDRYGYTF. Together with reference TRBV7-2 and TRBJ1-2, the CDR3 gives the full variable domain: GAGVSQSPSNKVTEKGKDVELRCDPISGHTALYWYRQSLGQGLEFLIYFQGNSAPDKSGLPSDRFSAERTGGSVSTLTIQRTQQEDSAVYLCASSVDRYGYTFGSGTRLTVV.